This T cell receptor (beta chain) was obtained from a study of Graves' ophthalmopathy and Graves' hyperthyroidism. Amplification of the TCR beta CDR3 regions used RNA transcripts (as template). First-round RT-PCR used HTBI primers; second-round multiplex PCR followed. TCRdb redid the calling of the multiplex PCR reads with MiXCR, one entry per CDR3 protein. The data show just over 600,000 distinct CDR3 sequences, around a fifth seen once. This clonotype was counted many times. This CDR3 contains 15 residues. V dropped 0 bases and J dropped 5 bases, with 14 bases sitting between them. Germline assignment: CDR1 SGHRS and CDR2 YFSETQ.

This TCR derives from a woman aged 18-30 years with stable Graves' hyperthyroidism. Some clones in this sample may be carry-over from other donors' samples. Sequencing used peripheral blood. The J gene is TRBJ2-5, the V gene TRBV5-1, with D possibly TRBD1 on 6 matching bases. The CDR3, as DNA: TGCGCCAGCAGCTTGGAAGTGGCTAGGGGGGAGACCCAGTACTTC. This codes for CASSLEVARGETQYF.